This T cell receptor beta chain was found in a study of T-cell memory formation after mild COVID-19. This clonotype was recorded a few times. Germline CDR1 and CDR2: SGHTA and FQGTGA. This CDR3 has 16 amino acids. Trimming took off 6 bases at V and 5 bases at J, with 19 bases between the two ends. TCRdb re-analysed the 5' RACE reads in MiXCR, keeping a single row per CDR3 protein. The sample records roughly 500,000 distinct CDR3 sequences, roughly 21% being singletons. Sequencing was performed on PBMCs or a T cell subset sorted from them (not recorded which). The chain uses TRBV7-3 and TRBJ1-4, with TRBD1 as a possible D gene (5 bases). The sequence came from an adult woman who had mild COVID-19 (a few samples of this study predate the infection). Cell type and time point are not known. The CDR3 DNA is TGTGCCAGCAGTCTTGAGGGGCCAGGATTAAATGAAAAACTGTTTTTT. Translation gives CASSLEGPGLNEKLFF.